This TCR beta chain was recovered during a study of liver allograft versus peripheral blood T cells. Study information: Comparisons were made between T cell receptor repertoires found in transplanted livers and those circulating in recipients' peripheral blood.

TCRdb called the reads again in MiXCR, with one record for every CDR3 protein. The sample has 13,000 or so distinct CDR3 sequences, about 18% seen once; the top ten hold approximately 2%. Trimming removed 8 bases from V and 1 base from J, with 12 bases in between. The CDR3 is 13 amino acids. Germline V gene sequence: CDR1 MDHEN, CDR2 SYDVKM. This clonotype originated in a human patient who had a liver transplant. The graft donor may account for some of the T cells. The gene calls are TRBV28 and TRBJ2-7; D is possibly TRBD2 (5 bases). The CDR3 DNA reads as TGTGCCAGCGGGAGAGGGTCGTCCTACGAGCAGTACTTC. Translation gives CASGRGSSYEQYF.